This record covers a single TCR beta chain. Its antigen is unknown. V dropped 4 bases and J dropped 5; count of bases not matched to a gene: 11. Germline V CDR1 and CDR2: SGHNT, YYREEE (reference sequence). CDR3 length equals 15 residues. The data derive from a study of beta chain features in type 1 diabetes. General observations from the study: These data did not resolve whether HLA type affects TCRB rearrangement. The study found that naive, central memory and Treg TCRB repertoires appeared more similar in patients than in healthy donors.

CD45RO/CCR7/CD25/CD127/CD95/CD27 separated CD4+ naive, central memory, regulatory and stem cell-like memory cells by sorting. The authors reverse transcribed all of the isolated RNA, so sequencing captured expressed TCRB transcripts. Generated by immunoSEQ multiplex PCR, the TCRdb table keeps only in-frame clones and is missing some. Here the sample spans hundreds of thousands of clones, less than 20% being singletons. The chain couples TRBV5-4 to TRBJ2-5; 7 bases match TRBD2. The clonotype was recovered from a young man in good health. Sequenced: naive CD4+ T cells from blood. CDR3 loop: CASSPRGQGGETQYF. CDR3 bases: TGTGCCAGCAGCCCCCGGGGCCAGGGAGGGGAGACCCAGTACTTC.